The 7 T cell receptor beta chains below were found in one sample sequenced in a study of blood T cell repertoires in COVID-19 (TCRdb year 2020). Receptor libraries were prepared by the immunoSEQ multiplex PCR assay. TCRdb re-hosts the immuneACCESS table, in-frame sequences only. Its copies lack some clones; in the studies checked, an unresolved V gene accounts for under half of them, and the cause for the rest is not known. This sample is represented by approximately 170,000 clones; about 88% of them were singletons. The top ten constitute roughly 3.2% of the sample. The sequenced sample was PBMCs or T cells enriched from blood (not recorded which). All receptors come from a woman aged 25 to 39 who had recovered from COVID-19.

This chain connects TRBV10-1 to TRBJ2-1; D remains ambiguous. Looked up from germline, CDR1 is WNHNN and CDR2 is SYGVQD (reference sequence). The V end lost 7 bases, the J end lost 2 bases, and 12 bases lay between the germline ends. The CDR3 length is 14 residues. CDR3 region: CASTTFTPYNEQFF. The CDR3 DNA reads as TGCGCCAGCACTACCTTTACCCCCTACAATGAGCAGTTCTTC.

The V call is TRBV11-2, the J call TRBJ2-7; tentatively, D is TRBD2 (5 bases). Trimming removed 5 bases at V and 3 bases at J, with 8 bases between. The CDR3 is 12 residues long. Looked up from germline, CDR1 is SGHAT and CDR2 is FQNNGV. The DNA of the CDR3 is TGTGCCAGCAGCCCCGGGAACTACGAGCAGTACTTC. Its protein is CASSPGNYEQYF.

The CDR3 nucleotides are TGCGCCAGCAGCAGGGACAGGAGCACAGATACGCAGTATTTT. This translates into CASSRDRSTDTQYF. The chain uses TRBV5-1 and TRBJ2-3, with TRBD1 matching 8 bases. CDR1 SGHRS and CDR2 YFSETQ come from the germline V gene. The J segment lost 0 bases and the V segment lost 4 bases, leaving 1 base of the junction unmatched. The CDR3 runs to 14 residues.

The chain couples TRBV5-4 to TRBJ2-5; D might be TRBD2 (5 bases). The CDR3 runs to 16 residues. CDR1 is SGHNT and CDR2 is YYREEE in the germline V gene (reference sequence). The germline V and J ends were trimmed by 4 bases and 1 base, with 17 bases remaining between them. Here the CDR3 reads CASSQVSGISQETQYF. The CDR3, as DNA: TGTGCCAGCAGCCAAGTAAGCGGAATCTCCCAAGAGACCCAGTACTTC.

A single count supports this clone. The chain employs TRBV28 and TRBJ2-2, with 9 bases lining up with TRBD1. Losses at the gene ends were 4 bases for V and 4 bases for J; bases not matched to a gene: 7. Germline CDR1 and CDR2: MDHEN and SYDVKM. The CDR3 has 16 residues. The CDR3 DNA follows: TGTGCCAGCAGTTCAGGGACAGGGAGGGGCACCGGGGAGCTGTTTTTT. This gives the protein CASSSGTGRGTGELFF.

This clone was observed once. This CDR3 reads CASSLRNYEQYV. The CDR3 region has the DNA TGTGCCAGCAGTTTGAGGAACTACGAGCAGTACGTC. The gene calls are TRBV28 and TRBJ2-7; no firm D call. The CDR3 is made up of 12 amino acids. Trimming shortened V by 3 bases and J by 3 bases, and 6 bases separated the two germline ends. The germline gives CDR1 MDHEN, CDR2 SYDVKM.

V gene TRBV6-1 combines with J gene TRBJ1-2, with D maybe TRBD1 (5 bases). The germline V gene encodes CDR1 MNHNS and CDR2 SASEGT. The V end was cut by 3 bases, the J end by 5 bases, with 16 bases between. CDR3 length: 15 residues. Here the CDR3 DNA reads TGTGCCAGCAGTGACCGCCCAGGGAACTCATATGGCTACACCTTC. Residues: CASSDRPGNSYGYTF.